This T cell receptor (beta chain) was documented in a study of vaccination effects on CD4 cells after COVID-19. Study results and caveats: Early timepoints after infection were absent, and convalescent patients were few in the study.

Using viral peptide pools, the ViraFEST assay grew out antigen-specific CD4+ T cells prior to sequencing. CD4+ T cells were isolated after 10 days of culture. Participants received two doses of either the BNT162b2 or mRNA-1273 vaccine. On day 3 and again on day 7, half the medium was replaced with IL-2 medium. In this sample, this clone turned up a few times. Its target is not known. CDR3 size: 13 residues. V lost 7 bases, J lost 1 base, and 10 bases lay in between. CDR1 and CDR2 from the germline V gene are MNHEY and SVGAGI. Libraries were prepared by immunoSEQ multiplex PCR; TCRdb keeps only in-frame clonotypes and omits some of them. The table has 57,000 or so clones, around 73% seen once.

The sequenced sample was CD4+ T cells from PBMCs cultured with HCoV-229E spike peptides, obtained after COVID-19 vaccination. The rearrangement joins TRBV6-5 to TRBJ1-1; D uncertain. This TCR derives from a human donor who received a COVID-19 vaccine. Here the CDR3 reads CASTQVWNTEAFF. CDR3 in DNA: TGTGCCAGCACTCAGGTGTGGAACACTGAAGCTTTCTTT.